This T cell receptor beta chain derives from a study of cytomegalovirus exposure and HLA in healthy donors. Researchers ran the PCR with 60 Vbeta and 13 Jbeta primers. The repertoire was sequenced with immunoSEQ multiplex PCR; TCRdb's copy has only in-frame clones and lacks some. The table has more than 65,000 clones, 75% to 80% seen once. Germline CDR1 is LGHNA and CDR2 is YSLEER. The CDR3 totals 18 residues. With V trimmed by 4 bases and J by 0 bases, 5 bases remained unmatched. The rearrangement links TRBV4-3 to TRBJ2-1; 14 positions agree with TRBD2. The source of this sequence is a female donor in good health and CMV-seronegative. The sequenced sample consisted of PBMCs. This chain's CDR3 is CASSRGLAGVSSYNEQFF. In DNA form, the CDR3 reads TGCGCCAGCAGCCGGGGACTAGCGGGGGTAAGCTCCTACAATGAGCAGTTCTTC.